The 5 T cell receptor beta chains below were found in one sample sequenced in a study of technical replicates of blood from several donors. Method: immunoSEQ multiplex PCR; TCRdb's copy keeps in-frame clones and lacks some. The data show tens of thousands of clones, roughly nine tenths seen once. Material: PBMCs. These receptors originate from a human donor in good health. Some clones in this sample may be carry-over from other donors' samples.

The chain couples TRBV7-9 to TRBJ1-2; a possible D gene is TRBD1 (6 bases). The V end was cut by 6 bases, the J end by 7 bases, with 9 bases between. CDR1 and CDR2 from the germline V gene are SEHNR and FQNEAQ (reference sequence). This CDR3 has 11 amino acids. CDR3 region: CASSGRGGYTF. CDR3 bases: TGTGCCAGCAGTGGCAGGGGTGGCTACACCTTC.

The gene calls are TRBV7-8 and TRBJ2-2, with TRBD2 matching 14 bases. CDR3 size: 16 residues. V lost 5 bases, J lost 6 bases, and 5 bases stayed unmatched. The germline CDR1 and CDR2 sequences are SGHVS and FQNEAQ. The CDR3 bases are TGTGCCAGCAGCCCCGGGACTAGCGGGAGAGCCGGGGAGCTGTTTTTT. Encoded protein: CASSPGTSGRAGELFF.

The CDR3 protein is CASSIGRGRGTEAFF. Here the CDR3 DNA reads TGTGCCAGTAGTATAGGGCGGGGCCGGGGAACTGAAGCTTTCTTT. The genes are TRBV19 and TRBJ1-1, with D perhaps TRBD1 (5 bases). Per germline, CDR1 LNHDA and CDR2 SQIVND (reference sequence). The CDR3 length is 15 residues. The V end was cut by 1 base, the J end by 5 bases, with 14 bases between.

DNA for the CDR3: TGTGCCAGCAGCTTGGGGCAGGCGAACACTGAAGCTTTCTTT. Protein sequence: CASSLGQANTEAFF. V is TRBV5-8 and J is TRBJ1-1; unclear D gene. Between the trimmed V and J ends, which lost 0 bases and 1 base, there was a span of 7 bases. This CDR3 contains 14 residues. From germline, CDR1 is SGHTS and CDR2 YDEGEE.

The CDR3 is CATSNLAGGHSGETQYF. The CDR3 DNA follows: TGTGCCACCAGCAATTTGGCAGGGGGACACTCAGGAGAGACCCAGTACTTC. The V and J genes are TRBV15 and TRBJ2-5, with 7 bases fitting TRBD1. V dropped 4 bases and J dropped 4; count of bases not matched to a gene: 15. From germline, CDR1 is LNHNV and CDR2 YYDKDF (reference sequence). The CDR3 consists of 17 residues.